The 15 T cell receptor beta chains below were found in one sample sequenced in a study of T cells in Graves' hyperthyroidism and ophthalmopathy. Using RNA transcripts as the source, TCR beta CDR3 regions were amplified. Initially, a first-round RT-PCR of the TCR CDR3 employed the HTBI primer set. A single record per CDR3 protein comes from TCRdb applying MiXCR to the multiplex PCR reads. The sample records some 350,000 distinct CDR3 sequences, roughly 15% being singletons. Sequenced input: blood. All receptors come from a woman between 35 and 50 years old with Graves' ophthalmopathy.

This clonotype was detected many times. V is TRBV6-2 or TRBV6-3 and J is TRBJ2-5; 8 nucleotides match TRBD1. V gave up 6 bases and J gave up 0 bases; unmatched junction bases: 6. The germline V gene encodes CDR1 MNHEY and CDR2 SVGEGT. The CDR3 runs 15 residues. CDR3 nucleotide sequence: TGTGCCAGCAGCTCCGGACAGGGATACCAAGAGACCCAGTACTTC. Protein product: CASSSGQGYQETQYF.

The chain couples TRBV20-1 to TRBJ1-3, with a tentative D call TRBD1 (6 bases). Germline loops: CDR1 DFQATT, CDR2 SNEGSKA (reference sequence). This CDR3 contains 19 residues. V dropped 2 bases and J dropped 0 bases, with 23 bases sitting between them. The CDR3 DNA reads as TGCAGTGCTAGATCACCCGGGGGGGCCACTACTCCCTCTGGAAACACCATATATTTT. Translated, it gives CSARSPGGATTPSGNTIYF.

The V and J genes are TRBV2 and TRBJ2-1, with D perhaps assigned TRBD1 or TRBD2 (5 bases each). V was pared by 4 bases and J by 4 bases, with 14 bases between. This CDR3 spans 15 amino acids. The germline gives CDR1 SNHLY, CDR2 FYNNEI. The CDR3, as DNA: TGTGCCAGCAGTGGGGGGAATGTACTGTACAATGAGCAGTTCTTC. Its protein product is CASSGGNVLYNEQFF. Together with reference TRBV2 and TRBJ2-1, the CDR3 gives the full variable domain: EPEVTQTPSHQVTQMGQEVILRCVPISNHLYFYWYRQILGQKVEFLVSFYNNEISEKSEIFDDQFSVERPDGSNFTLKIRSTKLEDSAMYFCASSGGNVLYNEQFFGPGTRLTVL.

The rearrangement uses TRBV20-1 and TRBJ2-7, with no clear D. The CDR3 totals 15 residues. V was clipped by 0 bases and J by 4 bases, with 16 bases between them. Per the germline V gene, CDR1 is DFQATT and CDR2 is SNEGSKA (reference sequence). CDR3 DNA sequence: TGCAGTGCTAGAGATCCCCAGATTAGCAAGTACGAGCAGTACTTC. Translated: CSARDPQISKYEQYF.

Many counts were recorded for this clonotype. The V and J genes are TRBV6-1 and TRBJ1-1; D unresolved. Germline V gene data show CDR1 as MNHNS and CDR2 as SASEGT. There are 14 residues in the CDR3. The V and J ends lost 6 bases and 2 bases respectively, with 13 bases between them. CDR3 sequence: CASRKEHYNTEAFF. The CDR3, as DNA: TGTGCCAGCAGGAAGGAACACTACAACACTGAAGCTTTCTTT.

The table lists this clonotype with many counts. This chain joins TRBV2 and TRBJ2-1; D might be TRBD2 (5 bases). The CDR3 is 14 amino acids. CDR1 is SNHLY, CDR2 FYNNEI, per germline. The V gene lost 6 bases and the J gene lost 5 bases, with 14 bases spanning the gap. As DNA, the CDR3 is TGTGCCAGCAGCCTCCGGAGGTTGGACAATGAGCAGTTCTTC. It yields the protein CASSLRRLDNEQFF.

The genes are TRBV29-1 and TRBJ2-7; the D gene is possibly TRBD1 (6 bases). The V gene lost 4 bases and the J gene lost 6 bases, with 13 bases spanning the gap. The length of the CDR3 is 12 residues. The germline V gene has CDR1 SQVTM and CDR2 ANQGSEA. Here the CDR3 reads CSVGGTPLEQYF. The DNA for the CDR3 is TGCAGCGTTGGGGGGACACCCCTCGAGCAGTACTTC.

This clonotype is a singleton in its sample. The chain carries TRBV4-1 and TRBJ2-1; D not certain. V was trimmed by 2 bases and J by 10 bases, leaving 21 bases between them. In germline, CDR1 is MGHRA, CDR2 YSYEKL. There are 16 residues in the CDR3. CDR3 in amino acids: CASSQLMRAPPDEQFF. The CDR3 DNA reads as TGCGCCAGCAGCCAACTTATGAGAGCCCCCCCAGACGAGCAGTTCTTC.

This clonotype has at least ten counts. The rearrangement links TRBV14 to TRBJ2-1, with 7 bases fitting TRBD1. Germline CDR1 is SGHDN and CDR2 is FVKESK. CDR3 length: 15 residues. V lost 0 bases and J lost 7; bases outside the gene matches: 6. For the CDR3, the DNA is TGTGCCAGCAGCCAAGATCGCAGGGGGACGAATGAGCAGTTCTTC. Translation: CASSQDRRGTNEQFF.

This clonotype was counted ten times or more. The V gene is TRBV7-2, the J gene TRBJ1-2, with 9 positions matching TRBD1. Germline CDR1 is SGHTA and CDR2 is FQGNSA. V dropped 5 bases and J dropped 6; count of bases not matched to a gene: 7. The length of the CDR3 is 14 residues. CDR3 amino acids: CASSAWTGVNGYTF. The CDR3 nucleotides are TGTGCCAGCAGCGCCTGGACAGGGGTGAATGGCTACACCTTC.

This clonotype was detected ten times or more. The chain combines TRBV13 with TRBJ1-5, with TRBD1 as a possible D gene (5 bases). The CDR3 contains 12 residues. CDR1 is PRHDT, CDR2 FYEKMQ, per germline (reference sequence). With 4 bases removed from V and 10 bases from J, the gap between germline ends came to 11 bases. The CDR3 reads CASSSQRGPQHF. In DNA, the CDR3 is TGTGCCAGCAGCTCGCAAAGGGGACCCCAGCATTTT.

The rearrangement links TRBV11-2 to TRBJ2-1, with D possibly called TRBD1 or TRBD2 (5 bases each). The length of the CDR3 is 13 residues. Looked up from germline, CDR1 is SGHAT and CDR2 is FQNNGV. The V end was cut by 5 bases, the J end by 7 bases, with 12 bases between. The CDR3 DNA follows: TGTGCCAGCAGCCTTCTCTGGGGGAATGAGCAGTTCTTC. Translated, it gives CASSLLWGNEQFF.

This clonotype showed up many times. The junction departs from the called germline gene at one end, perhaps through a read error. The chain carries TRBV6-1 and TRBJ1-1, with D possibly matching TRBD1 (5 bases). Germline CDR1 MNHNS, CDR2 SASEGT. The CDR3 loop spans 14 amino acids. Here the CDR3 reads CATSFVRGRTEAFF. CDR3 nucleotide sequence: TGTGCCACCAGTTTCGTGAGGGGAAGGACTGAAGCTTTCTTT.

Points on this clonotype: This may arise from a read error, as a much more abundant clone is one base away. The rearrangement joins TRBV7-2 to TRBJ2-7; a weak D match, TRBD1 (6 bases). CDR1 is SGHTA and CDR2 is FQGNSA in the germline V gene. The CDR3 is 14 residues long. V gave up 1 base and J gave up 7 bases, with 14 bases separating them. CDR3 loop: CASSLVPLGGEQYF. In DNA, the CDR3 is TGTGCCAGCAGCTTAGTTCCTCTAGGGGGTGAGCAGTACTTC.

This clonotype was recorded at least ten times. The rearrangement links TRBV29-1 to TRBJ2-1, with 9 bases matching TRBD1. The V and J ends lost 6 bases and 6 bases, in that order; junction bases with no gene match: 9. This CDR3 has 14 residues. The germline gives CDR1 SQVTM, CDR2 ANQGSEA. DNA for the CDR3: TGCAGCGTCGGTGGGTGGGACAGGGTCAATGAGCAGTTCTTC. Its protein product is CSVGGWDRVNEQFF.